This T cell receptor (beta chain) derives from a study of blood T cell repertoires in COVID-19. Study context: Samples of COVID-19 (acute and convalescent) were obtained from the United States, Italy and Spain. Sample material is recorded as cDNA or gDNA derived from T cells, B-cell-depleted T cells, or PBMCs.

The protocol was immunoSEQ multiplex PCR, while the TCRdb copy is restricted to in-frame clones and leaves out a portion. The repertoire holds approximately 380,000 clones, with 85% as singletons. The receptor was derived from a woman aged 18-30 years with acute or convalescent COVID-19. Sequenced input: peripheral blood.

The CDR3, as DNA: TGTGCCAGCAGCCTGATTACACCAGATGAGCAGTTCTTC. This gives the protein CASSLITPDEQFF. V usage is TRBV5-6 and J usage is TRBJ2-1, with D uncertain. The CDR3 has 13 amino acids. CDR1 is SGHDT and CDR2 is YYEEEE in the germline V gene. The ends were cut back, 4 bases at V and 8 bases at J, with 13 bases in the middle.